The 18 T cell receptor beta chains below come from one sample, sequenced in a study of T cells in localized non-small cell lung cancer (TCRdb year 2020). Library construction relied on the immunoSEQ multiplex PCR assay. Entries here come from immuneACCESS through TCRdb and include only in-frame sequences with V and J called. Some clones fail to appear in such tables; in the studies checked, an unresolved V gene covers under half of the shortfall, and the cause of the remainder is unknown. Recorded for this sample are approximately 41,000 clones; about 86% of them occurred a single time. Less than 9% of the sample is held by the ten biggest clonotypes. This sample comprised peripheral blood, obtained before any cancer treatment. Receptors originate from a woman aged 18 to 55 with stage III lung adenocarcinoma.

The chain carries TRBV5-4 and TRBJ2-5; D ambiguous. Germline V gene sequence: CDR1 SGHNT, CDR2 YYREEE (reference sequence). Trimming pared 1 base from V and 2 bases from J, leaving 9 bases between. The CDR3 covers 14 residues. CDR3 amino acids: CASSLSTGQETQYF. In DNA, the CDR3 is TGTGCCAGCAGCTTGTCGACCGGGCAAGAGACCCAGTACTTC.

J is TRBJ1-6 and V is TRBV6-1; possible D gene TRBD1, 5 bases. The CDR3 contains 13 residues. V was trimmed by 5 bases and J by 6 bases, leaving 8 bases between them. Per germline, CDR1 MNHNS and CDR2 SASEGT. The CDR3 sequence: CASSWGSNSPLHF. The DNA for the CDR3 is TGTGCCAGCAGTTGGGGGTCTAATTCACCCCTCCACTTT.

The V gene is TRBV5-6, the J gene TRBJ1-2, with D perhaps TRBD1 (5 bases). Germline V gives CDR1 SGHDT, CDR2 YYEEEE. This CDR3 has 13 amino acids. Trimming removed 4 bases at V and 5 bases at J, with 12 bases between. The CDR3 DNA is TGTGCCAGCAGCCTTGGGGGGAGATATGGCTACACCTTC. Encoded protein: CASSLGGRYGYTF.

The CDR3 sequence: CASSLTGGSGANVLTF. The CDR3 bases are TGTGCCAGCAGCTTAACAGGGGGCTCTGGGGCCAACGTCCTGACTTTC. The rearrangement links TRBV11-1 to TRBJ2-6; 8 bases are shared with TRBD1. This CDR3 region has 16 residues. Germline V lookup: CDR1 SGHAT, CDR2 FQDESV (reference sequence). V was clipped by 2 bases and J by 0 bases; unmatched bases: 0.

The V call is TRBV30, the J call TRBJ2-7, with D perhaps TRBD2 (7 bases). The CDR3 covers 14 residues. CDR1 is GTSNPN and CDR2 is SVGIG in the germline V gene (reference sequence). The ends were cut back, 0 bases at V and 3 bases at J, with 12 bases in the middle. CDR3 sequence: CAWSVRGGGYEQYF. DNA for the CDR3: TGTGCCTGGAGTGTGCGCGGGGGCGGCTACGAGCAGTACTTC.

This clone was seen more than once but under ten times. This chain links TRBV2 with TRBJ2-5; 10 nucleotides line up with TRBD2. V shed 6 bases and J 4 bases; nucleotides not matched to a gene: 5. This CDR3 has 14 amino acids. From germline, CDR1 is SNHLY and CDR2 FYNNEI. The CDR3 is CASRERGGRETQYF. CDR3 DNA: TGTGCCAGCAGGGAGCGGGGGGGCCGAGAGACCCAGTACTTC.

The genes are TRBV9 and TRBJ1-3, with D uncertain. V lost 0 bases and J 4 bases, leaving 17 bases between the germline ends. CDR3 length: 17 residues. Germline CDR1 SGDLS, CDR2 YYNGEE. The DNA for the CDR3 is TGTGCCAGCAGCGTAGCTTCCGCGGCCGCTGGGGGAAACACCATATATTTT. Protein: CASSVASAAAGGNTIYF.

The chain joins TRBV5-1 to TRBJ2-7; D is unclear. Looked up from germline, CDR1 is SGHRS and CDR2 is YFSETQ. Trimming stripped 0 bases from V and 3 bases from J, with 7 bases between. CDR3 length equals 13 residues. CDR3 sequence (DNA): TGCGCCAGCAGCTTGGACGGAGTCTACGAGCAGTACTTC. It translates to CASSLDGVYEQYF.

The chain employs TRBV6-6 and TRBJ1-1; tentative D call: TRBD1 (5 bases). The CDR3 length is 14 residues. V shed 4 bases and J shed 5 bases, with 14 bases lying between them. The V gene's germline CDR1 is MNHNY and CDR2 SVGAGI (reference sequence). The DNA for the CDR3 is TGTGCCAGCAGTTGGGGCAGTCGAGGGACTGAAGCTTTCTTT. Residues: CASSWGSRGTEAFF.

In this sample, this clone turned up a few times. The chain is built from TRBV12-5 and TRBJ2-7; 8 positions match TRBD1. Germline V gene sequence: CDR1 LGHNT, CDR2 FRNRAP. The CDR3 spans 16 residues. The trim removed 1 base at V and 2 bases at J, leaving 7 bases unmatched. The CDR3 spells CASGLASGQATYEQYF. The CDR3 region has the DNA TGTGCTAGTGGTTTGGCCTCGGGACAGGCCACCTACGAGCAGTACTTC.

CDR3 coding DNA: TGTGCCAGTACCCCCAAGTCGTCGGGGTACGCTGAAGCTTTCTTT. Protein: CASTPKSSGYAEAFF. This rearrangement joins TRBV19 to TRBJ1-1; no clear D gene. Trimming shortened V by 7 bases and J by 6 bases, and 21 bases separated the two germline ends. The CDR3 consists of 15 residues. Germline V gene lookup returns CDR1 LNHDA and CDR2 SQIVND (reference sequence).

The chain uses TRBV19 and TRBJ2-1; D gene unclear. V dropped 3 bases and J dropped 5 bases, with 11 bases sitting between them. The germline V gene has CDR1 LNHDA and CDR2 SQIVND (reference sequence). This CDR3 contains 14 residues. DNA for the CDR3: TGTGCCAGTAGTATGGCAGGCAATAACAATGAGCAGTTCTTC. Protein product: CASSMAGNNNEQFF.

The gene calls are TRBV5-1 and TRBJ2-5; 11 bases agree with TRBD2. V lost 0 bases and J lost 5; bases outside the gene matches: 6. The CDR3 is 16 residues long. The V gene's germline CDR1 is SGHRS and CDR2 YFSETQ. The CDR3 loop reads CASSLDGSGGAETQYF. The CDR3, as DNA: TGCGCCAGCAGCTTGGATGGTAGCGGGGGGGCGGAGACCCAGTACTTC.

The rearrangement uses TRBV5-1 and TRBJ2-1, with a possible D match to TRBD1 (6 bases). V lost 0 bases and J 2 bases, leaving 18 bases between the germline ends. This CDR3 is built from 18 residues. Per the germline V gene, CDR1 is SGHRS and CDR2 is YFSETQ. This CDR3 reads CASSLGGAGVNAYNEQFF. CDR3 bases: TGCGCCAGCAGCTTGGGAGGGGCAGGGGTGAACGCCTACAATGAGCAGTTCTTC.

J is TRBJ2-3 and V is TRBV5-1; TRBD1 matches 8 bases. In germline, CDR1 is SGHRS, CDR2 YFSETQ. J gave up 0 bases and V 3 bases, and 6 bases lay outside the gene matches. This CDR3 comprises 16 residues. CDR3 sequence: CASSSGTGTSTDTQYF. In nucleotides, the CDR3 is TGCGCCAGCAGCTCCGGGACAGGTACTAGCACAGATACGCAGTATTTT.

The chain has TRBV27 and TRBJ2-1; the match to TRBD1 covers 8 bases. The germline V gene encodes CDR1 MNHEY and CDR2 SMNVEV (reference sequence). The CDR3 sequence is 16 residues long. V lost 7 bases and J lost 7; bases outside the gene matches: 15. CDR3 nucleotides: TGTGCCAGCAAAGGGGGGCTGGCAGGGGGCCGAAATGAGCAGTTCTTC. As protein: CASKGGLAGGRNEQFF.

This chain links TRBV4-1 with TRBJ1-2; D gene uncertain. The CDR3 consists of 16 residues. The V and J ends lost 2 bases and 5 bases respectively, with 18 bases between them. From germline, CDR1 is MGHRA and CDR2 YSYEKL. Here the CDR3 reads CASSQNSLTNGYGYTF. As DNA, the CDR3 is TGCGCCAGCAGCCAAAACTCATTGACAAATGGGTATGGCTACACCTTC.

V is TRBV2 and J is TRBJ2-5; 9 bases match TRBD2. Germline V gene lookup returns CDR1 SNHLY and CDR2 FYNNEI. After removal of 8 bases from V and 2 bases from J, the junction contained 3 bases not matched to a gene. The CDR3 is made up of 13 amino acids. CDR3 in DNA: TGTGCCAGCGGCGCGGGGGGGCAAGAGACCCAGTACTTC. Its protein is CASGAGGQETQYF.